This T cell receptor (beta chain) was observed in a study of spatial heterogeneity in lung cancer. Background on the study: Alpha-chain sequences were consistently detected less often than beta-chain sequences.

Documented time point: blood at routine non-recurrence follow-up after resection. Whole RNA from tumor, nontumor lung or frozen PBMC was sequenced unsorted. TCRdb ran MiXCR on the 5' RACE reads and lists one entry per CDR3 protein. The sample lists roughly 72,000 distinct CDR3 sequences, approximately 9% occurring once. This clonotype was observed many times. V lost 1 base to trimming and J lost 8 bases, with 15 bases between them. CDR1 is SEHNR, CDR2 FQNEAQ, per germline (reference sequence). The CDR3 has 16 amino acids. The genes are TRBV7-9 and TRBJ1-6, with D maybe TRBD1 (5 bases). The sequence was obtained from a female donor with early-stage non-small cell lung cancer. The starting material was PBMCs, obtained at follow-up. Written as DNA, the CDR3 is TGTGCCAGCAGCTTAGGGTCAGGGAGTAACGATTCACCCCTCCACTTT. Translating gives CASSLGSGSNDSPLHF.